This T cell receptor beta chain was identified during a study of T cell responses to AZD1222 COVID-19 vaccine. Study-wide points: Reportedly, close to half of spike-specific TCRs are directed against unmutated variant regions. A mostly white British donor set with more females was recruited, and clonal diversity was possibly underestimated. Baseline seropositivity characterized only six AZD1222 recipients.

As regards this clone: Its cognate antigen is unknown.

The CDR3 consists of 14 residues. The V and J ends lost 4 bases and 13 bases respectively, with 20 bases between them. The germline CDR1 and CDR2 sequences are LGHDT and YNNKEL (reference sequence). Assay: immunoSEQ multiplex PCR; the TCRdb copy retains only in-frame clones and omits some. This sample has some 250,000 clones, with 94% found just once. Sequences were derived from peripheral blood, sampled 28 days after the second AZD1222 dose. The receptor's source is an adult who received the AZD1222 COVID-19 vaccine. The chain uses TRBV3-1 (or the pseudogene TRBV3-2) and TRBJ2-4; D possibly corresponds to TRBD1 (6 bases). CDR3 sequence reads: CASSLTWGLKEQYF. The CDR3, as DNA: TGTGCCAGCAGCCTAACCTGGGGGCTTAAGGAACAGTACTTC.